This T cell receptor beta chain was observed in a study of blood T cells in healthy people across ages. Across the study: For every two T cells, template switching captured about one barcoded beta molecule. Study-wide findings and caveats: Older individuals had lower TCR beta diversity per million T cells (the decline was roughly linear).

A second about 7 to 11 cycle PCR used barcoded and J-beta primers. TCRdb re-called the 5' RACE reads through MiXCR, storing one row per CDR3 protein. The sample gives approximately 940,000 distinct CDR3 sequences, roughly 48% of which show up once; 13% is in the top ten. This clonotype appeared once. The antigen is not known. The junction departs from the called germline gene at one end, perhaps through a read error. The germline gives CDR1 MDHEN, CDR2 SYDVKM. This CDR3 spans 14 amino acids. Donors each provided 7.5 to 10 milliliters of peripheral blood. The material sequenced was blood. The receptor was isolated from a man aged 25-40 years in good health. The chain links TRBV28 to TRBJ1-2, with D unclear. CDR3 DNA: TGTGCCGGCAGTCCCTTGACGGCTAACTATGGCTACACCTTC. The encoded protein is CAGSPLTANYGYTF.